This TCR beta chain was profiled in a study of human T cells and chemical hapten exposure. The CDR3 covers 11 residues. The germline V gene has CDR1 SGHRS and CDR2 YFSETQ. Trimming pared 6 bases from V and 6 bases from J, leaving 8 bases between. The time point is: patch test 2, 6 weeks after DPC sensitization. Treatment described: therapeutic diphenylcyclopropenone sensitization with weekly scalp DPC. In this sample, this clonotype turned up a few times. TCRdb re-derived calls from the RACE reads in MiXCR, one entry per CDR3 protein. Here the sample spans fewer than 100,000 distinct CDR3 sequences, around 10% being singletons.

This sequence originates from a man aged 18 to 29 with alopecia areata. Some clones in this sample may be carry-over from other donors' samples. The sequenced sample was whole blood, obtained in connection with sensitization to the hapten diphenylcyclopropenone (DPC). The V and J genes are TRBV5-1 and TRBJ2-3; no clear D. The CDR3 protein is CASKLRDTQYF. CDR3 nucleotide sequence: TGCGCCAGCAAACTACGGGATACGCAGTATTTT.